This T cell receptor beta chain was sequenced in a study of blood T cell repertoires in COVID-19. The method was immunoSEQ multiplex PCR; TCRdb's version includes in-frame clones alone and lacks a portion of them. The data contain 200,000 to 250,000 clones, approximately 83% of them singletons. Trimming pared 2 bases from V and 3 bases from J, leaving 8 bases between. Germline loops: CDR1 SGHNT, CDR2 YYREEE (reference sequence). The CDR3 has 13 amino acids. This clonotype originated in a woman aged 25 to 39 who had recovered from COVID-19. The chain is built from TRBV5-4 and TRBJ1-2; D is ambiguous. Sequencing used peripheral blood. This CDR3 is CASSLDGDYGYTF. Written as DNA, the CDR3 is TGTGCCAGCAGCTTAGATGGAGACTATGGCTACACCTTC. Together with reference TRBV5-4 and TRBJ1-2, the CDR3 gives the full variable domain: ETGVTQSPTHLIKTRGQQVTLRCSSQSGHNTVSWYQQALGQGPQFIFQYYREEENGRGNFPPRFSGLQFPNYSSELNVNALELDDSALYLCASSLDGDYGYTFGSGTRLTVV.